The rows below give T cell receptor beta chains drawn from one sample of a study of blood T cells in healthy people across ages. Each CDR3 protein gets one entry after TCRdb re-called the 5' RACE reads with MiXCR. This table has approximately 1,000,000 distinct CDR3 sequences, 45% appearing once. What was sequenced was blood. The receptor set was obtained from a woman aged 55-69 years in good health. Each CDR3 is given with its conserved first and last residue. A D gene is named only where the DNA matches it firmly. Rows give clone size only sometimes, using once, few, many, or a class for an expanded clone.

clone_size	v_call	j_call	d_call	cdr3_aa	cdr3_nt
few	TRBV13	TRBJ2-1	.	CASSLVPGVSYNEQFF	TGTGCCAGCAGCTTAGTTCCGGGAGTCTCCTACAATGAGCAGTTCTTC
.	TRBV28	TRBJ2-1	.	CASALDTYNEQFF	TGTGCCAGCGCCCTCGACACGTACAATGAGCAGTTCTTC
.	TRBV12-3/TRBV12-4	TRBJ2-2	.	CAIHPGGADTGELFF	TGTGCCATCCACCCTGGGGGGGCCGACACCGGGGAGCTGTTTTTT
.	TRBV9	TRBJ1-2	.	CASNGGALGYTF	TGTGCCAGCAACGGGGGTGCCCTTGGCTACACCTTC
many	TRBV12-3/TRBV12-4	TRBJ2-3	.	CASSLEGKGSDTQYF	TGTGCCAGCAGTTTGGAGGGGAAGGGGTCGGATACGCAGTATTTT
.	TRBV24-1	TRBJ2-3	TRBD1	CATEGQGPDTQYF	TGTGCCACCGAGGGACAGGGGCCAGATACGCAGTATTTT
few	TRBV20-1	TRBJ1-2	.	CSARGGNRYGYTF	TGCAGTGCTAGAGGGGGTAACCGATATGGCTACACCTTC
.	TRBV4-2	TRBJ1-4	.	CASSQDNAGKKLFF	TGTGCCAGCAGCCAAGATAATGCGGGAAAAAAACTGTTTTTT
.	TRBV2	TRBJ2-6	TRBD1	CASRPPGIGGVGANVLTF	TGTGCCAGCAGACCCCCCGGGATAGGGGGCGTCGGGGCCAACGTCCTGACTTTC
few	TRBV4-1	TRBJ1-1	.	CASSGRGNTEAFF	TGCGCCAGCAGCGGTCGGGGGAATACTGAAGCTTTCTTT
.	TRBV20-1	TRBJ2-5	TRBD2	CSAKTSGRTRAGGGETQYF	TGCAGTGCGAAAACTAGCGGGAGGACACGGGCGGGTGGTGGAGAGACCCAGTACTTC
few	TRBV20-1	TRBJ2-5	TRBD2	CSARDHGGSGQETQYF	TGCAGTGCTAGAGATCACGGCGGTAGCGGGCAAGAGACCCAGTACTTC
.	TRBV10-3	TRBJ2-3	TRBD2	CVISELGLSTDTQYF	TGTGTCATCAGTGAGTTGGGACTATCCACAGATACGCAGTATTTT
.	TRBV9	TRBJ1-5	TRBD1	CASSPTGGQPQHF	TGTGCCAGCAGCCCTACAGGGGGCCAGCCCCAGCATTTT
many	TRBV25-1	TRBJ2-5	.	CASRGETQYF	TGCGCCAGCAGGGGTGAGACCCAGTACTTC
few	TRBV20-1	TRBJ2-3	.	CSARDQGPERLTADTQYF	TGCAGTGCTAGAGACCAAGGCCCGGAACGGCTCACGGCAGATACGCAGTATTTT
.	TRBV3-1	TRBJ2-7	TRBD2	CASSQELTSGYEQYF	TGTGCCAGCAGCCAAGAACTGACTAGCGGCTACGAGCAGTACTTC
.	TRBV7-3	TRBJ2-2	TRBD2	CASSRQHGLAGEQLFF	TGTGCCAGCAGCCGACAACACGGACTAGCGGGAGAGCAGCTGTTTTTT
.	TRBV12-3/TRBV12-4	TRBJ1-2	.	CASSLGQGYGGYTF	TGTGCCAGCAGTTTAGGTCAGGGGTACGGGGGCTACACCTTC
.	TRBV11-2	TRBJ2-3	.	CASSLEFGADTQYF	TGTGCCAGCAGCTTAGAATTTGGGGCAGATACGCAGTATTTT
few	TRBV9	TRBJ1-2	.	CASSDDRNYGYTF	TGTGCCAGCAGTGACGACAGGAACTATGGCTACACCTTC
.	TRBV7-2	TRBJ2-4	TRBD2	CASSLGLAGGMWYF	TGTGCCAGCAGCTTAGGTCTAGCGGGAGGGATGTGGTACTTC
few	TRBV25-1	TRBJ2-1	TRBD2	CASSGWTSGRTWQFF	TGTGCCAGCAGTGGCTGGACTAGCGGGAGGACTTGGCAGTTCTTC
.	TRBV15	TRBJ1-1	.	CATSRDRAPNTEAFF	TGTGCCACCAGCAGGGACCGGGCCCCGAACACTGAAGCTTTCTTT
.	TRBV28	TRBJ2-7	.	CASSSRNPYEQYF	TGTGCCAGCAGCAGCAGAAATCCCTACGAGCAGTACTTC
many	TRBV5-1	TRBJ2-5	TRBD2	CASSLGPSGQETQYF	TGCGCCAGCAGCTTGGGCCCTAGCGGCCAAGAGACCCAGTACTTC
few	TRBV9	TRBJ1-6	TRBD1	CASSPSEGANSPLHF	TGTGCCAGCAGCCCCAGTGAGGGGGCCAATTCACCCCTCCACTTT
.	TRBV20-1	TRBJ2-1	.	CSASPVGYNEQFF	TGCAGTGCTAGTCCTGTGGGATACAATGAGCAGTTCTTC
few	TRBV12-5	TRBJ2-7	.	CASGLVGGGTEQYF	TGTGCTAGTGGTTTGGTAGGAGGAGGAACCGAGCAGTACTTC
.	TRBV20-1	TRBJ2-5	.	CSADARGSMWETQYF	TGCAGTGCCGACGCCAGGGGCTCGATGTGGGAGACCCAGTACTTC
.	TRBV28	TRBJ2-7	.	CASSPHIMSSYEQYF	TGTGCCAGCAGTCCCCATATCATGAGCTCCTACGAGCAGTACTTC
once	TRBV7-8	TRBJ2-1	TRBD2	CASSLGGLAGRFYNEQFF	TGTGCCAGCAGCTTAGGGGGACTAGCGGGACGATTCTACAATGAGCAGTTCTTC
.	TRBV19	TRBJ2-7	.	CASSIKGEWRQNYEQYF	TGTGCCAGTAGTATTAAGGGCGAGTGGCGGCAAAACTACGAGCAGTACTTC
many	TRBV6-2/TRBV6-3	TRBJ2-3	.	CASGDTTDTQYF	TGTGCCAGTGGGGATACCACAGATACGCAGTATTTT
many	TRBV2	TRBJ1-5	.	CASSYGGTQPQHF	TGTGCCAGCAGCTACGGGGGGACTCAGCCCCAGCATTTT
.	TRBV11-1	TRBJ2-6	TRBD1	CASGRQGSGANVLTF	TGTGCCAGCGGCAGACAGGGGAGTGGGGCCAACGTCCTGACTTTC
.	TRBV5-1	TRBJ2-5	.	CASSPDWDGKRGEQYF	TGCGCCAGCAGCCCTGATTGGGACGGGAAGAGGGGGGAGCAGTACTTC
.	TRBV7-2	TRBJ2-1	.	CASPRSLPASYNEQFF	TGTGCCAGCCCGCGGAGTCTACCAGCCTCCTACAATGAGCAGTTCTTC
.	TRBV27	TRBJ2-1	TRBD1	CASSLPGQGRNEQFF	TGTGCCAGCAGTTTACCGGGACAGGGGAGAAATGAGCAGTTCTTC
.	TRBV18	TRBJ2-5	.	CASSPREKKQYF	TGTGCCAGCTCACCACGGGAAAAAAAGCAGTACTTC
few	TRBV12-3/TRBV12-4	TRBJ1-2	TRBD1	CASSLRGTGGNGYTF	TGTGCCAGCAGTCTAAGGGGAACAGGGGGTAACGGCTACACCTTC
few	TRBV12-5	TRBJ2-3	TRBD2	CASGFGGKDTQYF	TGTGCTAGTGGTTTCGGGGGGAAAGATACGCAGTATTTT
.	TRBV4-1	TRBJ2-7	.	CASSQRDPGYEQYF	TGCGCCAGCAGCCAAAGGGACCCAGGCTACGAGCAGTACTTC
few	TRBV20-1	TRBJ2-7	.	CSARQSTTFHEQYF	TGCAGTGCTAGACAATCCACAACCTTCCACGAGCAGTACTTC
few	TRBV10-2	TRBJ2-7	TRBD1	CASNPGQGSYEQYF	TGCGCCAGCAATCCGGGACAGGGTAGCTACGAGCAGTACTTC
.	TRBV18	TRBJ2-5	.	CASSPSVEGQQETQYF	TGTGCCAGCTCACCGTCCGTAGAGGGCCAACAAGAGACCCAGTACTTC
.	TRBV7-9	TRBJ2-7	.	CASSFDTGGDYEQYF	TGTGCCAGCAGCTTCGACACTGGAGGAGACTACGAGCAGTACTTC
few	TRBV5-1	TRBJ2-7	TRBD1	CASSLGPSGQGAHLSYEQYF	TGCGCCAGCAGCTTGGGACCTTCAGGACAGGGGGCCCACCTCTCCTACGAGCAGTACTTC
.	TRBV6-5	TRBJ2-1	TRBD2	CASSYQAGLAYEQFF	TGTGCCAGCAGTTACCAAGCGGGACTAGCATATGAGCAGTTCTTC
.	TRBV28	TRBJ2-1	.	CASSRSWDSNEQFF	TGTGCCAGCAGCCGATCATGGGACTCCAATGAGCAGTTCTTC
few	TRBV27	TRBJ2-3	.	CASSLRGLGTDTQYF	TGTGCCAGCAGTTTACGGGGATTGGGCACAGATACGCAGTATTTT
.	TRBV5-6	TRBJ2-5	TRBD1	CASKWTGRLETQYF	TGTGCCAGCAAGTGGACAGGCCGGCTGGAGACCCAGTACTTC
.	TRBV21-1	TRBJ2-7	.	CASSNQLAAFYNEQYF	TGTGCCAGCAGCAACCAACTAGCGGCCTTCTACAATGAGCAGTACTTC
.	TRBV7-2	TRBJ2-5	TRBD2	CASSPRTSGGETQYF	TGTGCCAGCAGCCCACGGACTAGCGGGGGTGAGACCCAGTACTTC
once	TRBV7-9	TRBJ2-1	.	CASSEAGPQFF	TGTGCCAGCAGCGAGGCGGGTCCCCAGTTCTTC
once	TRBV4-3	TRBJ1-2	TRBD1	CASGQELQGAYGYTF	TGCGCCAGCGGCCAAGAGTTACAGGGGGCTTATGGCTACACCTTC
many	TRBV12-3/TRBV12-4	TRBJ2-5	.	CASSLAWETQYF	TGTGCCAGCAGTTTGGCTTGGGAGACCCAGTACTTC
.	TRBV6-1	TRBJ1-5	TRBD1	CASSPRPIDRVVHQPQHF	TGTGCCAGCAGCCCCCGCCCGATTGACAGGGTGGTCCATCAGCCCCAGCATTTT
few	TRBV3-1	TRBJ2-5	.	CAAEPGHEETQYF	TGTGCCGCGGAGCCGGGACACGAAGAGACCCAGTACTTC